This TCR beta chain was sequenced in a study of blood T cell repertoires in COVID-19 (dated by TCRdb to about 2020). Concerning the study at large: Samples covering the acute and convalescent phases of COVID-19 were provided by collaborators in the United States, Italy and Spain. Samples were obtained from the ongoing ImmuneRACE study (first 160 participants) and from 1,254 subjects provided by 6 global collaborators. Where HLA class I and class II types were available, the types were taken from metadata supplied by the sample provider, not from assay-based typing. A freely available public database, intended as a resource for researchers studying the immune response to SARS-CoV-2, is where the repertoires were released. A de-identified subject ID, COVID-19 status, age in years and sex were almost always included in the sample metadata. The material from the prospective study consisted of cDNA or gDNA derived from T cells, B-cell-depleted T cells, or PBMCs. Deeply sampled blood TCRbeta repertoires from subjects exposed to, actively infected with, or recovered from COVID-19 were included in the dataset.

TCRbeta CDR3 regions were amplified from genomic DNA using the immunoSEQ Assay, a bias-controlled multiplex PCR. The study's processing was this. Nucleated cell counts per sample were estimated from amplification of reference gene primers within the assay. To quantify the absolute abundance of each unique TCRbeta CDR3 rearrangement, sequence reads were collapsed and filtered. For each sample, productive Simpson clonality was calculated as the square root of Simpson's diversity index over productive rearrangements. The table was pulled from immuneACCESS by TCRdb, which kept in-frame rearrangements only. Such tables lose some clones; where checked, under half of the loss comes from unresolved V genes, and the rest has no known cause. For V, J and clone size, that table is used; D and trimming come from the DNA. The sample records approximately 90,000 clones, about 85% of which are singletons. In total, the top ten clones hold more than 3% of the sample.

CDR1 and CDR2 were assigned from the germline V gene (reference sequence) as GTSNPN and SVGIG. The CDR3 runs 14 residues from the cysteine to the phenylalanine. The sequence is cut down to CDR3 DNA, 42 bases in frame from base 1. V lost 0 bases and J lost 7 bases; the stretch between them is 12 bases long. Collaborating institutions collected whole blood in K2EDTA tubes following their own protocols. For TCRbeta analysis, collaborator samples were shipped as frozen whole blood, as isolated PBMCs, or as DNA extracted from either sample type. Worth noting for this clone: The target of this receptor is not known. Base qualities are missing; no much larger clone stands one base away.

Summary of the overall study and its limitations: The quantity of clinical and demographic metadata differed by source and by participant and was supplied without curation.

What was sequenced was peripheral blood. The rearranged segments are TRBV30 and TRBJ2-2; TRBD1 is perhaps the D gene, given 5 matching bases. The sequence derives from a man in his fifties or sixties with acute or convalescent COVID-19. Here is the DNA: TGTGCCTGGAGTGTTGGGGCTAAATACGGGGAGCTGTTTTTT. Its product reads: CAWSVGAKYGELFF.